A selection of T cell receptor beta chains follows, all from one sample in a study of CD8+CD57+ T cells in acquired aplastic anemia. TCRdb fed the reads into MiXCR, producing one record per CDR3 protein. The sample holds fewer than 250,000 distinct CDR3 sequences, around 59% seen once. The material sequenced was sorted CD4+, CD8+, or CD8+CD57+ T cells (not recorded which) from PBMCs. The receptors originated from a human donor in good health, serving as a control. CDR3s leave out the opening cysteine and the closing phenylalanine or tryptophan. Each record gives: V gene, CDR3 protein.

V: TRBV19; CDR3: ASSIASLQGSGANVLT
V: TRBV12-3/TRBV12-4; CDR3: ASSFGAKNIQY
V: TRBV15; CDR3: ATSRAWGQGNTDTQY
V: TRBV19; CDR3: ASTGGAEAF
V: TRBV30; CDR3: AWAGQRGRPQH
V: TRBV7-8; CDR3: ASSLLGSSGGADTQY
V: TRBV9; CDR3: ASSSVIPTGNRYEQY
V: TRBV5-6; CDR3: ASSLDTVYEQY
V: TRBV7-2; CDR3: ASSSSGTGGSYEQY
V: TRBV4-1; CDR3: ASSHSGTGFEQY
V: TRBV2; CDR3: ASGASRDRVNSPLH
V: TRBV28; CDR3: ASKAVNTEAF
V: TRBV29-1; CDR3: SVGGGTGLPQRNEPF
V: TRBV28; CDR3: ASSLAGNYEQY
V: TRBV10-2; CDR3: ASSESTGINEQF
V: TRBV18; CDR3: ASSPLH
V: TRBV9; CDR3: ASFTGSRGYT
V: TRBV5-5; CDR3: ASSTWGQGAYEQY
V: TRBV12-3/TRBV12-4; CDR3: ASSQVGDSPLH
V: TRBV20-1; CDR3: SARDDYHYEQY
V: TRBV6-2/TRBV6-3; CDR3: ASSDRRGGVTGELF
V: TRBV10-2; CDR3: ASNAGTGGHNNQPQH
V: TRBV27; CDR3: ASKFGTGAEQY
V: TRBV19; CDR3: ASSDDRGQKPPLH
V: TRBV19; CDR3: ASSIGGTYSNQPQH
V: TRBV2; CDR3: ATPLKEGAYEQY
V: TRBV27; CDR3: ASSLTGVYGYT
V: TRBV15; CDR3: ATSREAGGRDTQY
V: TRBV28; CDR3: ASSLGFEAF
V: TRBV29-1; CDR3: SVVRWGARTEAF
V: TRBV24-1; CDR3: ATSDPASPGETQY
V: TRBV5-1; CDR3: ASSRDEQF
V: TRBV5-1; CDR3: ASTLANTGELF
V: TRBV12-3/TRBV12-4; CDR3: ASSPRGGNEKLF
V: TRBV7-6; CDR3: ASSSGGGETQY
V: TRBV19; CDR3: ASSIGGPGNQPQH
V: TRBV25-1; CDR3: ASRLRDNRLHGNTIY
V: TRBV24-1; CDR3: ATSDFRGDSNQPQH
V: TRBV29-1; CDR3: SVTRTDYEQY
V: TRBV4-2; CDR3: ASSQGGTAYNSPLH
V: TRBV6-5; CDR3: ASRTGADGYT
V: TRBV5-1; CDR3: ASGSNYISYEQY
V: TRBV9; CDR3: ASSVGTSGGADEQY
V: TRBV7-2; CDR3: ASSSQGVVNYGYT
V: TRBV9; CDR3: ASSARQGRETQY
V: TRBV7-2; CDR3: ASSQPGQGPYNEQF
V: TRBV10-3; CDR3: AISDPGQYEQY
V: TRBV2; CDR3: ASSQGSGFGEQF
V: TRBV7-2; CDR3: ASSRTGGSNSPLH
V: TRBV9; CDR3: ASSVAPGQDYGYT
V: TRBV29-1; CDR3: SVDPLGQGRFGYT
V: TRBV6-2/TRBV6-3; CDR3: ASTTSGPRSYEQY
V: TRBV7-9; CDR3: ASSEDGQGANEKLF
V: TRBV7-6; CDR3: ASSLAMASGAQY
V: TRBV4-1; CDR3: ASSRPGNHEQY
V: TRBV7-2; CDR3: ASSAQVAGNTEAF
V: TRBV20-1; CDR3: SAPLRQGLGNQPQH
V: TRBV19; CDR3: ASSDRGRDTRY
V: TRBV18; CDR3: ASSPPGTPLIGEQY
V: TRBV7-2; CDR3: ASSPGGWHTGELF